This T cell receptor (beta chain) stems from a study of blood T cells in healthy people across ages. Regarding the study as a whole: Naive T cell percentage showed a strong correlation with TCR beta diversity. Diversity estimates drawn from one million T cells were deemed underestimates. Age showed a roughly linear inverse relationship with TCR beta diversity per million T cells.

A second about 7 to 11 cycle PCR used barcoded and J-beta primers. The template-switch adaptor was a 5' adaptor with 12 random nucleotides. It tagged each cDNA molecule. A single record per CDR3 protein comes from TCRdb applying MiXCR to the 5' RACE reads. The table shows about 770,000 distinct CDR3 sequences, with about 42% occurring only once. Comment on this clonotype: Antigen specificity is unknown.

Germline CDR1 and CDR2: LNHDA and SQIVND (reference sequence). The CDR3 consists of 16 residues. Trimming removed 5 bases from V and 6 bases from J; junction bases left unmatched: 10. Sequenced material: blood. This receptor was identified in a man in his fifties or sixties in good health. V gene TRBV19 combines with J gene TRBJ2-1; TRBD2 matches 10 bases. The CDR3 here is CASSPCTSGVSNEQFF. In DNA form, the CDR3 reads TGTGCCAGTAGTCCCTGCACTAGCGGGGTGTCCAATGAGCAGTTCTTC. The full variable domain, its missing parts supplied by reference TRBV19 and TRBJ2-1, is DGGITQSPKYLFRKEGQNVTLSCEQNLNHDAMYWYRQDPGQGLRLIYYSQIVNDFQKGDIAEGYSVSREKKESFPLTVTSAQKNPTAFYLCASSPCTSGVSNEQFFGPGTRLTVL.